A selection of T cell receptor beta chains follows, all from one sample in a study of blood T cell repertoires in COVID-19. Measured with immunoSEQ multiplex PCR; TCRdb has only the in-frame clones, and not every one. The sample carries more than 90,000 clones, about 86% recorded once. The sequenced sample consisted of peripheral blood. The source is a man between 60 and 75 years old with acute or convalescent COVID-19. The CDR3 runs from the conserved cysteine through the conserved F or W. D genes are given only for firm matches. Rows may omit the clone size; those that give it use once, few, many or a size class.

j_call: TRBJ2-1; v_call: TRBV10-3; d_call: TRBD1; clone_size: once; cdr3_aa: CAIQKDRALEQFF; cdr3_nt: TGTGCCATCCAGAAGGACAGGGCCTTAGAGCAGTTCTTC
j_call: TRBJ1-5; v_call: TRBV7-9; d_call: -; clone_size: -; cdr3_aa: CASSSSGGRNQPQHF; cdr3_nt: TGTGCCAGCAGCTCGTCGGGGGGGCGCAATCAGCCCCAGCATTTT
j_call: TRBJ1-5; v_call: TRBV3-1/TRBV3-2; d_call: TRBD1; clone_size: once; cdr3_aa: CASSQDTGVFPQHF; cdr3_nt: TGTGCCAGCAGCCAAGACACAGGGGTTTTTCCCCAGCATTTT
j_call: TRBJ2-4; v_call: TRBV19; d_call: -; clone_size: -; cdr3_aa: CASSIGGDGDIQYF; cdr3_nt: TGTGCCAGTAGTATAGGGGGAGACGGGGACATTCAGTACTTC
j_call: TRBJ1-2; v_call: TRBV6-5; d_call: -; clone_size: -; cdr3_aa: CASRVGAWGYTF; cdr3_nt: TGTGCCAGCAGAGTAGGGGCGTGGGGCTACACCTTC
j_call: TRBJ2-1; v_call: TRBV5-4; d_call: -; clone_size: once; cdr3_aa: CASSPGPGDRGHNEQFF; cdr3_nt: TGTGCCAGCAGCCCGGGTCCGGGAGATAGGGGCCACAATGAGCAGTTCTTC
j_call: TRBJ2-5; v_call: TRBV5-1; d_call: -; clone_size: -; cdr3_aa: CASSSGLVKETQYF; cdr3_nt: TGCGCCAGCAGCTCGGGACTGGTGAAAGAGACCCAGTACTTC
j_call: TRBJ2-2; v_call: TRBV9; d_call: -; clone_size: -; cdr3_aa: CASSVGSGANTGELFF; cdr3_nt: TGTGCCAGCAGCGTAGGGTCAGGGGCGAACACCGGGGAGCTGTTTTTT
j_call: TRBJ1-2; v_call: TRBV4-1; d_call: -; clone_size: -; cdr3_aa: CASSQMGQGTDYGYTF; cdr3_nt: TGCGCCAGCAGCCAAATGGGGCAGGGCACGGACTATGGCTACACCTTC
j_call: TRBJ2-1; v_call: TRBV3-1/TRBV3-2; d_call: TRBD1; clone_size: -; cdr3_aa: CASSFRQGSNEQFF; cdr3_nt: TGTGCCAGCAGCTTCCGACAGGGGTCAAATGAGCAGTTCTTC
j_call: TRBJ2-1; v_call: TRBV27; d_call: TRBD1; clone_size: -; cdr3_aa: CASSSGQGPYNEQFF; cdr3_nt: TGTGCCAGCAGCTCCGGACAGGGACCCTACAATGAGCAGTTCTTC
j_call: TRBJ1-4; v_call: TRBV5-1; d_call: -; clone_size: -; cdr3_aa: CASSPQDSQGSEKLFF; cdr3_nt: TGCGCCAGCAGCCCCCAAGACTCTCAAGGGAGTGAAAAACTGTTTTTT
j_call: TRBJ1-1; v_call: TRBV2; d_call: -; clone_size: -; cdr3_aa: CASSDQGNTEAFF; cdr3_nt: TGTGCCAGCAGTGATCAGGGGAACACTGAAGCTTTCTTT
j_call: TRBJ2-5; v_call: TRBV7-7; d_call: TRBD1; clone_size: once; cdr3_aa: CASSARTGVAETQYF; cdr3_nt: TGTGCTAGCAGCGCCCGGACAGGGGTAGCAGAGACCCAGTACTTC
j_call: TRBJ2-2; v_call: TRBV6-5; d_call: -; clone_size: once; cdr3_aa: CASGGAVGELFF; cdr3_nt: TGTGCCAGTGGGGGGGCGGTCGGGGAGCTGTTTTTT
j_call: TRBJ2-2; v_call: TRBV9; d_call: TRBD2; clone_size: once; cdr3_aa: CASSVAGLGNTGELFF; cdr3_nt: TGTGCCAGCAGCGTAGCGGGACTAGGTAACACCGGGGAGCTGTTTTTT
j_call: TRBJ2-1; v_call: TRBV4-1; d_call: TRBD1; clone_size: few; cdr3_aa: CASSTTGGFFNEQFF; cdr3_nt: TGCGCCAGCAGTACGACAGGGGGCTTCTTCAATGAGCAGTTCTTC
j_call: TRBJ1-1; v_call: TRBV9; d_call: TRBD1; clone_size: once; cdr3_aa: CASSPTGGTEAFF; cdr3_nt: TGTGCCAGCAGCCCCACAGGGGGCACTGAAGCTTTCTTT
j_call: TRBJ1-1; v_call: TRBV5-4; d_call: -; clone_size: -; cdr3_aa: CASRMGGRRTEAFF; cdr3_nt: TGTGCCAGCAGGATGGGGGGTAGACGGACTGAAGCTTTCTTT
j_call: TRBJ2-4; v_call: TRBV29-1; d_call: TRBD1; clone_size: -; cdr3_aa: CSVGPRTGQNIQYF; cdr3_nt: TGCAGCGTCGGACCTAGGACAGGACAAAACATTCAGTACTTC
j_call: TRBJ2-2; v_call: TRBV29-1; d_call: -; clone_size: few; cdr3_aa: CSVEGQNTGELFF; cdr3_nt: TGCAGCGTTGAAGGACAGAACACCGGGGAGCTGTTTTTT
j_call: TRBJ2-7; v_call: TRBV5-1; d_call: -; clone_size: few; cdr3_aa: CASSLGGSSSEQYF; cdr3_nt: TGCGCCAGCAGCTTAGGAGGGTCCAGCTCCGAGCAGTACTTC
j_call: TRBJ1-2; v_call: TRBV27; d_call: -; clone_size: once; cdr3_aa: CASSFGTNYGYTF; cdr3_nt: TGTGCCAGCAGTTTCGGGACTAACTATGGCTACACCTTC
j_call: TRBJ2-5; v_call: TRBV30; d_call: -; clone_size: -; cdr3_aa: CAWSVAETQYF; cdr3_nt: TGTGCCTGGAGTGTAGCCGAGACCCAGTACTTC
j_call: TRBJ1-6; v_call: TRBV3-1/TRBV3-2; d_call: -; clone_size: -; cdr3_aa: CASSQGSRNSPLHF; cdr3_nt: TGTGCCAGCAGCCAGGGTTCGCGGAATTCACCCCTCCACTTT